This T cell receptor (beta chain) was sequenced for a study of Ad26.COV2.S vaccination and SARS-CoV-2 variants. Across the study: As a participant in COV1001, the donor was in the Ad26.COV2.S trial arm. Into the muscle, Ad26.COV2.S was dosed once or twice, 56 days apart. Findings and caveats of the study: Spike-specific TCR breadth was greater in vaccine than placebo recipients. Non-spike TCR breadth showed similarity between vaccine and placebo recipients.

The CDR3 covers 15 residues. V lost 5 bases and J 4 bases, leaving 18 bases between the germline ends. In germline, CDR1 is MDHEN, CDR2 SYDVKM. The treatment: roughly 20 received Ad26.COV2.S at low or high dose, single or two shots; roughly five received placebo; per-sample allocation not given. Each sample was drawn 63 days after the first injection (of vaccine or placebo). The table came from immunoSEQ multiplex PCR; TCRdb's copy has only in-frame clones and leaves some out. The data contain 200,000 to 300,000 clones, roughly 90% of them seen just once; the ten biggest clones take up roughly 10%. In regard to this clone: Antigen unknown.

The input for sequencing was peripheral blood, taken in a trial of Ad26.COV2.S vaccine versus placebo. The chain recombines TRBV28 with TRBJ2-7; a weak D match, TRBD1 (7 bases). This TCR was recovered from a person between 18 and 65 years old who received the Ad26.COV2.S COVID-19 vaccine or a placebo. The CDR3 reads CASSASTGRPYEQYF. As DNA, the CDR3 is TGTGCCAGCAGTGCGTCGACAGGGAGGCCTTACGAGCAGTACTTC.